This record looks at one T cell receptor (beta chain) sequence and its context. The CDR3 is 13 amino acids. Germline values: CDR1 MGHRA, CDR2 YSYEKL. V was shortened by 1 base and J by 3 bases, with 7 bases between the two germline ends. This specimen comes from a study of long-term antiretroviral therapy in people with HIV. Sequencing used immunoSEQ v3.0 at survey level. Sequencing used immunoSEQ multiplex PCR; TCRdb keeps in-frame clones, though not all of them. The profile covers 33,000 or so clones, with about four fifths appearing a single time and under 15% taken by the ten largest. The chain employs TRBV4-1 and TRBJ2-7; D possibly corresponds to TRBD2 (6 bases). The clonotype originates from a man between 18 and 29 years old with HIV. The sequences come from unsorted PBMCs, collected 0.3 years after starting antiretroviral therapy. The CDR3 protein is CASSQVGGYEQYF. The CDR3 DNA reads TGCGCCAGCAGCCAAGTCGGGGGCTACGAGCAGTACTTC.